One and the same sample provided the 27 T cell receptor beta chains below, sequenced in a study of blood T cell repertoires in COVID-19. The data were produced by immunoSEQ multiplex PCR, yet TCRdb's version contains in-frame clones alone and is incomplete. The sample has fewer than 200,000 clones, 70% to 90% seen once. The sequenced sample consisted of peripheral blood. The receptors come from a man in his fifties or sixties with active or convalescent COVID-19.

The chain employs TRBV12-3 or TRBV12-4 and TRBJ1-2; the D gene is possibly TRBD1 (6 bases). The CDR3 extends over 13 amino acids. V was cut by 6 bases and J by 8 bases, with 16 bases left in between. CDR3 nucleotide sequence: TGTGCCAGCAGACCGCAGGGGAAGCGGGGCTACACCTTC. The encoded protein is CASRPQGKRGYTF.

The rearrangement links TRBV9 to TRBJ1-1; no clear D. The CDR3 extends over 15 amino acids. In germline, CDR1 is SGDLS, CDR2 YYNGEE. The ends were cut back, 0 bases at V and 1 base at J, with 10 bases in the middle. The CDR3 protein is CASSVVGGKNTEAFF. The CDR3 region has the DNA TGTGCCAGCAGCGTAGTCGGCGGAAAGAACACTGAAGCTTTCTTT. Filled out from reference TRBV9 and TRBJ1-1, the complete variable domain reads DSGVTQTPKHLITATGQRVTLRCSPRSGDLSVYWYQQSLDQGLQFLIQYYNGEERAKGNILERFSAQQFPDLHSELNLSSLELGDSALYFCASSVVGGKNTEAFFGQGTRLTVV.

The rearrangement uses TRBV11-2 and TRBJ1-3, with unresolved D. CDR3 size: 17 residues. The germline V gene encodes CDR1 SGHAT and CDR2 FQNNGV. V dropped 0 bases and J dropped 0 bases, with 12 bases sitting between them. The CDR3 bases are TGTGCCAGCAGCTTAGATAGCGTCAGAAGCTCTGGAAACACCATATATTTT. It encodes CASSLDSVRSSGNTIYF.

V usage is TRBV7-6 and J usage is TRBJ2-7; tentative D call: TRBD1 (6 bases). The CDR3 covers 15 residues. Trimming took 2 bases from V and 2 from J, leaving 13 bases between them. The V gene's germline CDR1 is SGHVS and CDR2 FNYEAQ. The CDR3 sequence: CASSLQDSYPYEQYF. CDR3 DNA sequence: TGTGCCAGCAGCTTACAGGACAGCTACCCCTACGAGCAGTACTTC.

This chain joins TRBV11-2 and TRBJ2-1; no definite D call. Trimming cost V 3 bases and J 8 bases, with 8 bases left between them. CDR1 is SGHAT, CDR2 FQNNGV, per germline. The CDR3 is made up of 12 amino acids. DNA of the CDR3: TGTGCCAGCAGCTTTTATGGGCATGAGCAGTTCTTC. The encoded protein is CASSFYGHEQFF.

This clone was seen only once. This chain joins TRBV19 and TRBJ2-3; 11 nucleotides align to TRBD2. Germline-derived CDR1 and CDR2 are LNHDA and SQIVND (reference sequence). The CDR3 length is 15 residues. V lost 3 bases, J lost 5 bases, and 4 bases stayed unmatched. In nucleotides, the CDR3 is TGTGCCAGTAGTATTTTAGCGGGGGGGAAAGATACGCAGTATTTT. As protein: CASSILAGGKDTQYF.

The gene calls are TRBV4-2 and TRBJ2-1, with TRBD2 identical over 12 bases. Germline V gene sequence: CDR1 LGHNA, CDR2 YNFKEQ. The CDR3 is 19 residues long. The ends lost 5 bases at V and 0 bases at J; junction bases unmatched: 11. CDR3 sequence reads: CASSEGTSGGFYSYNEQFF. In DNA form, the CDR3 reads TGTGCCAGCAGCGAAGGAACTAGCGGGGGGTTTTACTCCTACAATGAGCAGTTCTTC.

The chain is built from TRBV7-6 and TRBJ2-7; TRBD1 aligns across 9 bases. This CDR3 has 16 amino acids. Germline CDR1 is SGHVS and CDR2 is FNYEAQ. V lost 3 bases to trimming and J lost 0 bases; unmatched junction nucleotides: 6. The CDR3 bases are TGTGCCAGCAGCTTTTCCGGGACAGGGAGCTCCTACGAGCAGTACTTC. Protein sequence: CASSFSGTGSSYEQYF.

The CDR3 sequence is CTSRRGGGHSTDTQYF. The DNA for the CDR3 is TGCACCTCTCGGAGGGGCGGGGGGCACAGCACAGATACGCAGTATTTT. J is TRBJ2-3 and V is TRBV1; the tabulated D call, TRBD2, remains unverified against the DNA. TRBV1 has pseudogene status. The CDR3 covers 16 residues.

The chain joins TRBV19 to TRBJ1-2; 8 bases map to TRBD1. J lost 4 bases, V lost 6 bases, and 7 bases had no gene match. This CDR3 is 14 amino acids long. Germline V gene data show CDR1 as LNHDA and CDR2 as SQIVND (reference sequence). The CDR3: CASSHQGAGYGYTF. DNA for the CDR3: TGTGCCAGTAGCCATCAGGGGGCAGGCTATGGCTACACCTTC.

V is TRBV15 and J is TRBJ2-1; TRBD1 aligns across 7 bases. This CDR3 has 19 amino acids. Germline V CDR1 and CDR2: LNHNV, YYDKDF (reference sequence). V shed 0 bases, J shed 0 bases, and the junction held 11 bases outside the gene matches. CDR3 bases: TGTGCCACCAGCAGAGATCCCGGCAACCGGGACAGCTCCTACAATGAGCAGTTCTTC. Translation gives CATSRDPGNRDSSYNEQFF.

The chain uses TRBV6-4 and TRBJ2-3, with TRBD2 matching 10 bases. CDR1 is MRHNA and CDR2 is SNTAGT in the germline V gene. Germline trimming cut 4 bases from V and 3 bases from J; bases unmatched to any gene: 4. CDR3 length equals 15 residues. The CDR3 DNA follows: TGTGCCAGCAGTGCCAGCGGGGGGGGAACAGATACGCAGTATTTT. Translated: CASSASGGGTDTQYF.

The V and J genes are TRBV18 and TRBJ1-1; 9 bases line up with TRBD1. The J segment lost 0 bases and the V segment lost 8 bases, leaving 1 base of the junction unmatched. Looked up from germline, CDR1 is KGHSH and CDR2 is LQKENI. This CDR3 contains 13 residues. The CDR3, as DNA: TGTGCCAGCCACAGGGGGCTGAACACTGAAGCTTTCTTT. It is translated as CASHRGLNTEAFF.

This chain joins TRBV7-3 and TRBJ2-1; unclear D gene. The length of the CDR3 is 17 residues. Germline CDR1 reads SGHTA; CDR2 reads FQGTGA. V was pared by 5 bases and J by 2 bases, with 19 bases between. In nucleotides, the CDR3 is TGTGCCAGCAGCCGTTTATTCATAGCTCTCGCCTACAATGAGCAGTTCTTC. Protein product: CASSRLFIALAYNEQFF.

CDR3 nucleotides: TGTGCCAGCAAGCCAGCGGACACCGGGGAGCTGTTTTTT. Encoded protein: CASKPADTGELFF. The chain links TRBV6-5 to TRBJ2-2; the D gene is possibly TRBD2 (5 bases). The CDR3 sequence is 13 residues long. V dropped 7 bases and J dropped 3 bases, with 9 bases sitting between them. Germline CDR1 is MNHEY and CDR2 is SVGAGI.

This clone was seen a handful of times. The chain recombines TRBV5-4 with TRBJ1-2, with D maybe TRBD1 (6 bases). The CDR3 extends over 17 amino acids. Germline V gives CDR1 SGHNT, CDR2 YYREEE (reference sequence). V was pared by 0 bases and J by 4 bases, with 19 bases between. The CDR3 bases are TGTGCCAGCAGCTTGGCCATCGGACAGCTCCGTTTCTATGGCTACACCTTC. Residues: CASSLAIGQLRFYGYTF.

CDR3 sequence (DNA): TGTGCCAGCAGCTCGCAGGGGTTCTATAATAATTCACCCCTCCACTTT. It codes for CASSSQGFYNNSPLHF. This rearrangement joins TRBV2 to TRBJ1-6; D perhaps matches TRBD1 (6 bases). CDR1 SNHLY and CDR2 FYNNEI come from the germline V gene. V dropped 6 bases and J dropped 5 bases, with 17 bases sitting between them. The CDR3 has 16 amino acids.

The CDR3 here is CASSSRDRDLDTIYF. DNA of the CDR3: TGCGCCAGCAGCTCCCGGGACAGGGATTTAGACACCATATATTTT. This chain joins TRBV5-1 and TRBJ1-3; TRBD1 matches at 9 bases. This CDR3 spans 15 amino acids. The junction had 9 bases not matched to a gene; V was cut back by 3 bases and J by 8 bases. CDR1 SGHRS and CDR2 YFSETQ come from the germline V gene. Looking up the rest from reference TRBV5-1 and TRBJ1-3 gives the full variable domain: KAGVTQTPRYLIKTRGQQVTLSCSPISGHRSVSWYQQTPGQGLQFLFEYFSETQRNKGNFPGRFSGRQFSNSRSEMNVSTLELGDSALYLCASSSRDRDLDTIYFGEGSWLTVV.

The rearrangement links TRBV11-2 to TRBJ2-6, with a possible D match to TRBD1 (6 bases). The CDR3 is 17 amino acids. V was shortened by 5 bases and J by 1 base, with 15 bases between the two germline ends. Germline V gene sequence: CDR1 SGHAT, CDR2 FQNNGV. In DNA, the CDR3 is TGTGCCAGCAGCCTTAGGGGGAGTGCTTCTGGGGCCAACGTCCTGACTTTC. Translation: CASSLRGSASGANVLTF.

The CDR3 coding sequence is TGTGCCAGCAGTGGACGGGGCGGGACAGCACTTAATTCACCCCTCCACTTT. Amino acids: CASSGRGGTALNSPLHF. The chain uses TRBV6-1 and TRBJ1-6, with 7 bases that match TRBD1. There are 17 residues in the CDR3. Germline-derived CDR1 and CDR2 are MNHNS and SASEGT. Trimming at V came to 4 bases and at J to 6 bases, leaving 12 bases not matched to a gene.

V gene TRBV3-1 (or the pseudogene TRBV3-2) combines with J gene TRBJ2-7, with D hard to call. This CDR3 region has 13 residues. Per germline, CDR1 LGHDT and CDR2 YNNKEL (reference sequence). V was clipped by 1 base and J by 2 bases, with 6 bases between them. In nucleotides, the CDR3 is TGTGCCAGCAGCCAAGCAACAGCCTACGAGCAGTACTTC. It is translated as CASSQATAYEQYF.

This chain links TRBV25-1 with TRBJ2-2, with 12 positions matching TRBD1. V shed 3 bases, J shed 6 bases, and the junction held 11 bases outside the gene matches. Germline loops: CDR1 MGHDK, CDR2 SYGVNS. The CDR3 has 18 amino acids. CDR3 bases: TGTGCCAGCAGTGACTCGCAATCGGGGACAGGGGGCTCCGGGGAGCTGTTTTTT. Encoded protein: CASSDSQSGTGGSGELFF.

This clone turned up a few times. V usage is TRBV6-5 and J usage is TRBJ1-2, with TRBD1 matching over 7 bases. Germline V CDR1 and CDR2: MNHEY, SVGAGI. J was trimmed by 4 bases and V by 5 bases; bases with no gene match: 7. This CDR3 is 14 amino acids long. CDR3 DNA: TGTGCCAGCAGTATTGGACAGGCGTTCTATGGCTACACCTTC. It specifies CASSIGQAFYGYTF.

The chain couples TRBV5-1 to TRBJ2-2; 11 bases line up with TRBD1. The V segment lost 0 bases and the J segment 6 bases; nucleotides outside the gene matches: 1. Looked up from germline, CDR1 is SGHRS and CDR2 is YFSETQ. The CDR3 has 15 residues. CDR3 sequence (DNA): TGCGCCAGCAGCTTGGGGACAGGGGGCCCCGGGGAGCTGTTTTTT. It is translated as CASSLGTGGPGELFF.

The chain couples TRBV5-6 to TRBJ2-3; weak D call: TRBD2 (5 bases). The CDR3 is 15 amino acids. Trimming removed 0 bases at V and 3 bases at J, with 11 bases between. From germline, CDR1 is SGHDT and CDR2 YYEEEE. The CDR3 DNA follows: TGTGCCAGCAGCTTGGAAGGAGGCTTGACAGATACGCAGTATTTT. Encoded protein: CASSLEGGLTDTQYF.

The CDR3 is CASREGAGYGYTF. The DNA of the CDR3 is TGTGCCAGCAGGGAGGGGGCCGGCTATGGCTACACCTTC. This chain links TRBV2 with TRBJ1-2; 7 nucleotides line up with TRBD1. Per germline, CDR1 SNHLY and CDR2 FYNNEI. The CDR3 sequence is 13 residues long. V trimming: 6 bases; J trimming: 4 bases; junction bases outside the gene matches: 5.

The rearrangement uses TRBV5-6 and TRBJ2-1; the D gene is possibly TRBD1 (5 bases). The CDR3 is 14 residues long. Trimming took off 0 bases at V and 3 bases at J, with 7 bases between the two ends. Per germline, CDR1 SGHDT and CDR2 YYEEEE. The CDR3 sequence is CASSLEGVYNEQFF. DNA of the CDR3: TGTGCCAGCAGCTTGGAAGGGGTCTACAATGAGCAGTTCTTC. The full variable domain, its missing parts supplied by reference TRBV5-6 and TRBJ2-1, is DAGVTQSPTHLIKTRGQQVTLRCSPKSGHDTVSWYQQALGQGPQFIFQYYEEEERQRGNFPDRFSGHQFPNYSSELNVNALLLGDSALYLCASSLEGVYNEQFFGPGTRLTVL.